This T cell receptor (beta chain) was recorded in a study of blood T cell repertoires in COVID-19 (dated by TCRdb to 2019 to 2021). About the study as a whole: The collaborator samples originated in the United States, Italy and Spain and spanned the acute and convalescent phases of COVID-19. The prospective study material was composed of cDNA or gDNA derived from T cells, B-cell-depleted T cells, or PBMCs. Subjects who had been exposed to COVID-19, were actively infected with it, or had recovered from it provided the deeply sampled blood TCRbeta repertoires that made up the dataset. The repertoires were released in a freely available public database intended as a resource for research on the immune response to SARS-CoV-2. Samples were obtained from the ongoing ImmuneRACE study (first 160 participants) and from over a thousand subjects provided by 6 global collaborators. The sample metadata nearly always contained a de-identified subject ID, COVID-19 status, age in years and sex. Where HLA class I and class II types were available, the types were taken from metadata supplied by the sample provider, not from assay-based typing.

TCRbeta CDR3 regions were amplified from genomic DNA by means of the immunoSEQ Assay, a bias-controlled multiplex PCR. The study's processing was this. The number of nucleated cells in each sample was estimated from the amplification of reference gene primers within the assay. To quantify the absolute abundance of each unique TCRbeta CDR3 rearrangement, sequence reads were collapsed and filtered. For each sample, productive Simpson clonality was calculated as the square root of Simpson's diversity index over productive rearrangements. Entries here come from immuneACCESS through TCRdb and include only in-frame sequences with V and J called. Some clones fail to appear in such tables; in the studies checked, an unresolved V gene covers under half of the shortfall, and the cause of the remainder is unknown. That table gives V, J and clone size, and the DNA gave D and trimming. This sample holds approximately 120,000 clones; approximately 90% were observed only once. The ten largest make up 1.1% of the sample.

For this clone: Its antigen remains unidentified. Base qualities were left out, and no much larger clone turns up one base away.

What the research found in general, with its limitations: The quantity of clinical and demographic metadata differed by source and by participant and was supplied without curation.

The collaborating institutions used their own protocols to collect whole blood in K2EDTA tubes. For TCRbeta analysis, collaborator samples were shipped as frozen whole blood, as isolated PBMCs, or as DNA extracted from either sample type. The clonotype was recovered from a human donor in a cohort sampled during active COVID-19. Sample: peripheral blood.

The CDR3 region reads CASSLRGDPSYEQYF. The bases read TGTGCCAGCAGCTTACGGGGGGACCCCTCCTACGAGCAGTACTTC. Here the chain combines TRBV13 and TRBJ2-7, with TRBD2 identical over 7 junction bases. CDR1 and CDR2 (PRHDT, FYEKMQ) derive from the germline V gene (reference sequence). Including cysteine and phenylalanine, the CDR3 has 15 amino acids. The read is trimmed to its CDR3 DNA, 45 bases read in frame from base 1. V trim: 2 bases; J trim: 0 bases; unmatched bases: 4.